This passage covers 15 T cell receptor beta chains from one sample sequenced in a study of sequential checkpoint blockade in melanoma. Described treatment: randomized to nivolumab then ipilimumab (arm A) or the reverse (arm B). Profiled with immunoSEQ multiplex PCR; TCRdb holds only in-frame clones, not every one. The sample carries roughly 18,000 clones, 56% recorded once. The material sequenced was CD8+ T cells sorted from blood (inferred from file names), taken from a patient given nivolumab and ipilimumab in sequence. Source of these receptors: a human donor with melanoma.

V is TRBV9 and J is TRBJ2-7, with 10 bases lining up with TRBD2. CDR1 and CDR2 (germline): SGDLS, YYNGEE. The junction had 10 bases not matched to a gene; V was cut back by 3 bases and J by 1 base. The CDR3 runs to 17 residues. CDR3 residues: CASSGPPGTSESYEQYF. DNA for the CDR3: TGTGCCAGCAGCGGCCCGCCCGGGACTAGCGAATCCTACGAGCAGTACTTC.

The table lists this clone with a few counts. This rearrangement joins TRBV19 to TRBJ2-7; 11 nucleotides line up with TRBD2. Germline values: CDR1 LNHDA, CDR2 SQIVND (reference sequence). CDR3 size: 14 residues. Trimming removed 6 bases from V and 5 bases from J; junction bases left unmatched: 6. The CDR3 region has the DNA TGTGCCAGTAGCCTTAGCGGGAGGGCCAACGAGCAGTACTTC. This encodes CASSLSGRANEQYF. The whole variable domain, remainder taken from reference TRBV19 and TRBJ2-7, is DGGITQSPKYLFRKEGQNVTLSCEQNLNHDAMYWYRQDPGQGLRLIYYSQIVNDFQKGDIAEGYSVSREKKESFPLTVTSAQKNPTAFYLCASSLSGRANEQYFGPGTRLTVT.

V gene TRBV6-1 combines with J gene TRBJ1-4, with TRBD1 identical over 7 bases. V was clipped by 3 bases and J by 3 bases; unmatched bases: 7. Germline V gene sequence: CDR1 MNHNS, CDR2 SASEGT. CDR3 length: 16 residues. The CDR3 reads CASSDFTGTANEKLFF. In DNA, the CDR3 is TGTGCCAGCAGTGACTTCACCGGGACAGCTAATGAAAAACTGTTTTTT.

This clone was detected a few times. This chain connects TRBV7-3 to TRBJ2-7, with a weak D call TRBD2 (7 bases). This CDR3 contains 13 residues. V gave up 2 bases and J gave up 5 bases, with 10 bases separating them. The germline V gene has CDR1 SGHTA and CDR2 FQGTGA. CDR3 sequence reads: CASSLGGADEQYF. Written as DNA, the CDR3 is TGTGCCAGCAGCTTAGGGGGGGCGGACGAGCAGTACTTC. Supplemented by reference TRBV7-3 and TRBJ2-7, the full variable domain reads GAGVSQTPSNKVTEKGKYVELRCDPISGHTALYWYRQSLGQGPEFLIYFQGTGAADDSGLPNDRFFAVRPEGSVSTLKIQRTERGDSAVYLCASSLGGADEQYFGPGTRLTVT.

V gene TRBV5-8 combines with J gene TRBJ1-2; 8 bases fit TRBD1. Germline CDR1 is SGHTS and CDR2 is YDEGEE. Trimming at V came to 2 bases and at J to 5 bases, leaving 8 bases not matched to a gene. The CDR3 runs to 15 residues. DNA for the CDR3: TGTGCCAGCAGCTTTTCATCTGGACAGGGTTATGGCTACACCTTC. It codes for CASSFSSGQGYGYTF.

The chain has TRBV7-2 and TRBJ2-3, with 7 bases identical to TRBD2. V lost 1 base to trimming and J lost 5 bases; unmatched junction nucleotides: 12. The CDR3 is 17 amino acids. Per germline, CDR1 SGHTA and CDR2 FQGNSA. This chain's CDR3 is CASSLGMEGGPQDTQYF. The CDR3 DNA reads TGTGCCAGCAGCTTAGGAATGGAGGGAGGGCCCCAAGATACGCAGTATTTT.

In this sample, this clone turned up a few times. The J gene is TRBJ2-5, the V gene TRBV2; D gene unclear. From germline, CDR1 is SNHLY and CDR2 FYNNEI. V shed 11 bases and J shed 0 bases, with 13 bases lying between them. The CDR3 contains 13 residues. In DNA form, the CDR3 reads TGTGCCTTACTTACCTCGAACCAAGAGACCCAGTACTTC. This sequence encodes CALLTSNQETQYF.

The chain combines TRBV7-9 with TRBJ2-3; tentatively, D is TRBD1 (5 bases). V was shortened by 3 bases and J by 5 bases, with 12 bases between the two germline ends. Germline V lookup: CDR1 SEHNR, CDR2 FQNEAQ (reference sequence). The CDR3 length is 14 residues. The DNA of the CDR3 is TGTGCCAGCAGCTTGGGGCTAGACAAAGATACGCAGTATTTT. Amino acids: CASSLGLDKDTQYF.

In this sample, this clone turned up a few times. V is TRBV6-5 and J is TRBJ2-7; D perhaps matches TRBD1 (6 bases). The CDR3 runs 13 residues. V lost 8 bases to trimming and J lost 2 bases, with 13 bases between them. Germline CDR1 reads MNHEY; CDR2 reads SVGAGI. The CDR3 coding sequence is TGTGCCAGCGGGGGCGGGCTCACCTACGAGCAGTACTTC. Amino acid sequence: CASGGGLTYEQYF.

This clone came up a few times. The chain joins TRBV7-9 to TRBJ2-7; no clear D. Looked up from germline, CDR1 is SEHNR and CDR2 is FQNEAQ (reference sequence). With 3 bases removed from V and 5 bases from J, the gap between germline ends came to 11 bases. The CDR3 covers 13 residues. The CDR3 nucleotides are TGTGCCAGCAGCTTGAGAGAGGCCAACGAGCAGTACTTC. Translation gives CASSLREANEQYF.

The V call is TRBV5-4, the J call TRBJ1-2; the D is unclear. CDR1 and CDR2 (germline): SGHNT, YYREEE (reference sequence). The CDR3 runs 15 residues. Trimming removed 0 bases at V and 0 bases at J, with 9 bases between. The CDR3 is CASSLGFQTNYGYTF. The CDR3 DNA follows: TGTGCCAGCAGCTTGGGTTTTCAAACTAACTATGGCTACACCTTC.

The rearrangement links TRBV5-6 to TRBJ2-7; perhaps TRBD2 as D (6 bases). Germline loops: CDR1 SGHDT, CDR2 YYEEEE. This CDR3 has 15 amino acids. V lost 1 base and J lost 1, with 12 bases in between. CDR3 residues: CASSLWRVLSYEQYF. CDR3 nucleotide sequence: TGTGCCAGCAGCTTGTGGAGGGTCCTATCCTACGAGCAGTACTTC.

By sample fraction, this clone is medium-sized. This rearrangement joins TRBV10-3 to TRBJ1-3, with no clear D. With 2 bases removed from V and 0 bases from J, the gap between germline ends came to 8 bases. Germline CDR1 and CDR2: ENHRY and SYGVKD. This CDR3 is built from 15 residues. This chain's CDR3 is CAISEAETSGNTIYF. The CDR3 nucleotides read TGTGCCATCAGTGAGGCAGAAACCTCTGGAAACACCATATATTTT.

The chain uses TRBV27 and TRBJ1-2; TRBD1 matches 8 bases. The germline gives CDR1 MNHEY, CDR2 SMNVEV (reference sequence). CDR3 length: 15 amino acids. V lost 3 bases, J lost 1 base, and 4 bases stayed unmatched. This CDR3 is CASSFVDRVNYGYTF. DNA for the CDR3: TGTGCCAGCAGTTTCGTGGACAGGGTTAACTATGGCTACACCTTC.

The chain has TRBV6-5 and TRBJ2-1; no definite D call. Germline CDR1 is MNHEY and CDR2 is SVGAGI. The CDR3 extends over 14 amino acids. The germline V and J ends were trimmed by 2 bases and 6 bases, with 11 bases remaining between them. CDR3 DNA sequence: TGTGCCAGCAGTTACGGCCTAGGATTCAATGAGCAGTTCTTC. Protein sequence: CASSYGLGFNEQFF.